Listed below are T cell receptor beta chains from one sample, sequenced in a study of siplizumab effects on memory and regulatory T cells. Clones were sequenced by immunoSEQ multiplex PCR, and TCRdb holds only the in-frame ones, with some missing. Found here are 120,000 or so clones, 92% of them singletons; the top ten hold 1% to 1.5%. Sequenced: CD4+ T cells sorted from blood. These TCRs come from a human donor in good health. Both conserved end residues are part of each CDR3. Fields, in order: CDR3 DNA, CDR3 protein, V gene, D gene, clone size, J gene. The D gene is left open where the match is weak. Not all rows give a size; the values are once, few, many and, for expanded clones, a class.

cdr3_nt: TGTGCCAGTATGAGGGGTAACTTGGACTATGGCTACACCTTC; cdr3_aa: CASMRGNLDYGYTF; v_call: TRBV19; d_call: .; clone_size: .; j_call: TRBJ1-2
cdr3_nt: TGTGCCAGCGGGGAGAGGTTCGAATGGGGAGATAGTATTAAAGCTTTCTTT; cdr3_aa: CASGERFEWGDSIKAFF; v_call: TRBV2; d_call: .; clone_size: .; j_call: TRBJ1-1
cdr3_nt: TGTGCCAGCACCCAAGGTGTGAACACCGGGGAGCTGTTTTTT; cdr3_aa: CASTQGVNTGELFF; v_call: TRBV6-5; d_call: .; clone_size: .; j_call: TRBJ2-2
cdr3_nt: TGTGCCAGCAGGAAACCGGGACAGGGGGCCTCATCCTATGGCTACACCTTC; cdr3_aa: CASRKPGQGASSYGYTF; v_call: TRBV27; d_call: TRBD1; clone_size: once; j_call: TRBJ1-2
cdr3_nt: TGTGCCAGCAGCGTAGAGGCCGGGACAGGGACCGAGCAGTACTTC; cdr3_aa: CASSVEAGTGTEQYF; v_call: TRBV9; d_call: TRBD1; clone_size: .; j_call: TRBJ2-7
cdr3_nt: TGTGCCAGTAGTGCGGACATGGGGTGGAATGGCTACACCTTC; cdr3_aa: CASSADMGWNGYTF; v_call: TRBV19; d_call: .; clone_size: few; j_call: TRBJ1-2
cdr3_nt: TGTGCCAGCAGCTTGTTCGATGAGCAGTTCTTC; cdr3_aa: CASSLFDEQFF; v_call: TRBV5-6; d_call: .; clone_size: .; j_call: TRBJ2-1
cdr3_nt: TGTGCCAGCAGTGCACAGGTGAACACTGAAGCTTTCTTT; cdr3_aa: CASSAQVNTEAFF; v_call: TRBV2; d_call: .; clone_size: .; j_call: TRBJ1-1
cdr3_nt: TGTGCCAGCAGCTTTACGGGTCAGCCCCAGCATTTT; cdr3_aa: CASSFTGQPQHF; v_call: TRBV7-8; d_call: .; clone_size: .; j_call: TRBJ1-5
cdr3_nt: TGTGCCAGCAGCGGACAGGCCCTGGTAGGCGAGCAGTTCTTC; cdr3_aa: CASSGQALVGEQFF; v_call: TRBV9; d_call: .; clone_size: .; j_call: TRBJ2-1
cdr3_nt: TGTGCCAGCAGCTCTCACAGGGGGGAGAACTATGGCTACACCTTC; cdr3_aa: CASSSHRGENYGYTF; v_call: TRBV7-9; d_call: TRBD1; clone_size: .; j_call: TRBJ1-2
cdr3_nt: TGTGCCAGCAGCTTCGGGAATCAGCCCCAGCATTTT; cdr3_aa: CASSFGNQPQHF; v_call: TRBV7-9; d_call: .; clone_size: few; j_call: TRBJ1-5
cdr3_nt: TGCGCCAGCAGCACGGGGACACTACGGGAGCAGTTCTTC; cdr3_aa: CASSTGTLREQFF; v_call: TRBV5-1; d_call: .; clone_size: .; j_call: TRBJ2-1
cdr3_nt: TGTGCCAGCAGTCAGGGGTCACTTCAAGAGACCCAGTACTTC; cdr3_aa: CASSQGSLQETQYF; v_call: TRBV6-5; d_call: .; clone_size: .; j_call: TRBJ2-5
cdr3_nt: TGTGCCAGCTCACAGGGGGCGAAGGACATTCAGTACTTC; cdr3_aa: CASSQGAKDIQYF; v_call: TRBV18; d_call: TRBD1; clone_size: once; j_call: TRBJ2-4
cdr3_nt: TGTGCCAGCAGTGCCGACAGGTATCAGCCCCAGCATTTT; cdr3_aa: CASSADRYQPQHF; v_call: TRBV2; d_call: .; clone_size: .; j_call: TRBJ1-5
cdr3_nt: TGTGCCAGCAGCTCGGGACTAGCGGTGTACCAAGAGACCCAGTACTTC; cdr3_aa: CASSSGLAVYQETQYF; v_call: TRBV7-9; d_call: TRBD2; clone_size: once; j_call: TRBJ2-5
cdr3_nt: TGTGCCAGCAGCTTAATAGGGGGCCAGCCCCAGCATTTT; cdr3_aa: CASSLIGGQPQHF; v_call: TRBV7-9; d_call: TRBD1; clone_size: once; j_call: TRBJ1-5
cdr3_nt: TGCGCCAGCAGTGATGGGGGAGGTCGGAACGAGCAGTACTTC; cdr3_aa: CASSDGGGRNEQYF; v_call: TRBV10-1; d_call: .; clone_size: once; j_call: TRBJ2-7
cdr3_nt: TGTGCCATCAGTGAGTCAGGCCCCGGGAACACCGGGGAGCTGTTTTTT; cdr3_aa: CAISESGPGNTGELFF; v_call: TRBV10-3; d_call: .; clone_size: .; j_call: TRBJ2-2
cdr3_nt: TGTGCCAGCAGCGATCAGCAGGGTAAAGGCAATCAGCCCCAGCATTTT; cdr3_aa: CASSDQQGKGNQPQHF; v_call: TRBV5-6; d_call: .; clone_size: .; j_call: TRBJ1-5
cdr3_nt: TGTGCCAGCAGCTTCGTGGACTCCAGGGAAAAACTGTTTTTT; cdr3_aa: CASSFVDSREKLFF; v_call: TRBV5-4; d_call: .; clone_size: .; j_call: TRBJ1-4
cdr3_nt: TGTGCCAGCAGCGTAAACAGGGGTGTTAACACTGAAGCTTTCTTT; cdr3_aa: CASSVNRGVNTEAFF; v_call: TRBV13; d_call: TRBD1; clone_size: .; j_call: TRBJ1-1
cdr3_nt: TGTGCCAGCAGCTTGGCTCTTTCCCGGGGCTATGGCTACACCTTC; cdr3_aa: CASSLALSRGYGYTF; v_call: TRBV5-4; d_call: .; clone_size: .; j_call: TRBJ1-2
cdr3_nt: TGCGCCAGCACTGGGACGGTGAACACCGGGGAGCTGTTTTTT; cdr3_aa: CASTGTVNTGELFF; v_call: TRBV10-2; d_call: .; clone_size: .; j_call: TRBJ2-2
cdr3_nt: TGTGCCAGCAGCTTAAGGGGTAAAGGGGGCAGGAACACTGAAGCTTTCTTT; cdr3_aa: CASSLRGKGGRNTEAFF; v_call: TRBV7-9; d_call: TRBD1; clone_size: once; j_call: TRBJ1-1
cdr3_nt: TGTGCCAGTAGTATCGGGCAGGTAATGGCCGGGGAGCTGTTTTTT; cdr3_aa: CASSIGQVMAGELFF; v_call: TRBV19; d_call: .; clone_size: .; j_call: TRBJ2-2
cdr3_nt: TGCGCCAGCAGCCAGAGGGACGGTTACTACGAGCAGTACTTC; cdr3_aa: CASSQRDGYYEQYF; v_call: TRBV4-1; d_call: .; clone_size: once; j_call: TRBJ2-7
cdr3_nt: TGTGCCAGCTCACCACCCCCAGGGCAAGACACTGAAGCTTTCTTT; cdr3_aa: CASSPPPGQDTEAFF; v_call: TRBV18; d_call: .; clone_size: .; j_call: TRBJ1-1
cdr3_nt: TGTGCCAGCTCACCACTAGCGGGGTCATACAATGAGCAGTTCTTC; cdr3_aa: CASSPLAGSYNEQFF; v_call: TRBV18; d_call: TRBD2; clone_size: .; j_call: TRBJ2-1
cdr3_nt: TGCGCCAGCAGCTTCGACAGGGGGCAGACTGGAAACACCATATATTTT; cdr3_aa: CASSFDRGQTGNTIYF; v_call: TRBV5-1; d_call: TRBD1; clone_size: .; j_call: TRBJ1-3
cdr3_nt: TGTGCCAGCAGCCGTGAACGGGATACGCAGTATTTT; cdr3_aa: CASSRERDTQYF; v_call: TRBV11-2; d_call: .; clone_size: .; j_call: TRBJ2-3
cdr3_nt: TGTGCCAGCAGTTTTCGGCTAGCGGGAAACGATGAGCAGTTCTTC; cdr3_aa: CASSFRLAGNDEQFF; v_call: TRBV27; d_call: TRBD2; clone_size: .; j_call: TRBJ2-1
cdr3_nt: TGTGCCAGCTCGGCGGGGGAAAAAAGGCACGAGCAGTACTTC; cdr3_aa: CASSAGEKRHEQYF; v_call: TRBV18; d_call: TRBD2; clone_size: .; j_call: TRBJ2-7
cdr3_nt: TGCAGCGTTGTATTGGCGTCCGAGAACTATGGCTACACCTTC; cdr3_aa: CSVVLASENYGYTF; v_call: TRBV29-1; d_call: .; clone_size: .; j_call: TRBJ1-2
cdr3_nt: TGTGCCAGCAGCTCCAAAACTAGAGATGGCGGGCAGTATTTT; cdr3_aa: CASSSKTRDGGQYF; v_call: TRBV11-3; d_call: .; clone_size: .; j_call: TRBJ2-3
cdr3_nt: TGTGCCAGCACCGTTACAGTGTACTACAATGAGCAGTTCTTC; cdr3_aa: CASTVTVYYNEQFF; v_call: TRBV5-8; d_call: .; clone_size: .; j_call: TRBJ2-1
cdr3_nt: TGTGCCAGCCGTAGCCTCCAGGGGGTCGGAGAGACCCAGTACTTC; cdr3_aa: CASRSLQGVGETQYF; v_call: TRBV6-1; d_call: TRBD1; clone_size: .; j_call: TRBJ2-5
cdr3_nt: TGTGCCAGCAGCCCTTACGGACGCACCTACGAGCAGTACTTC; cdr3_aa: CASSPYGRTYEQYF; v_call: TRBV7-6; d_call: .; clone_size: once; j_call: TRBJ2-7
cdr3_nt: TGTGCCAGCAGCCCTGGGGAGCAGTACTTC; cdr3_aa: CASSPGEQYF; v_call: TRBV5-8; d_call: .; clone_size: .; j_call: TRBJ2-7
cdr3_nt: TGTGCCATCGGTGGGGACAGGGGAGAGACCCAGTACTTC; cdr3_aa: CAIGGDRGETQYF; v_call: TRBV10-3; d_call: TRBD1; clone_size: .; j_call: TRBJ2-5
cdr3_nt: TGTGCCAGCGGGAATTGGAGGCCGACAGATACGCAGTATTTT; cdr3_aa: CASGNWRPTDTQYF; v_call: TRBV5-6; d_call: .; clone_size: .; j_call: TRBJ2-3
cdr3_nt: TGTGCCAGCAGCCTCGGGACGGTCACTGAAGCTTTCTTT; cdr3_aa: CASSLGTVTEAFF; v_call: TRBV5-6; d_call: .; clone_size: once; j_call: TRBJ1-1
cdr3_nt: TGTGCCAGCAGCTCGGACAGGGGATTATACGAGCAGTACTTC; cdr3_aa: CASSSDRGLYEQYF; v_call: TRBV7-2; d_call: TRBD1; clone_size: .; j_call: TRBJ2-7
cdr3_nt: TGTGCCAGCAGCCTTAATCGCCCTGACGAGCAGTACTTC; cdr3_aa: CASSLNRPDEQYF; v_call: TRBV7-2; d_call: .; clone_size: .; j_call: TRBJ2-7
cdr3_nt: TGTGCCAGCAGTGAGGCGGGGAACACTGAAGCTTTCTTT; cdr3_aa: CASSEAGNTEAFF; v_call: TRBV13; d_call: .; clone_size: .; j_call: TRBJ1-1